This entry lists 3 T cell receptor beta chains sequenced from one sample in a study of T cell responses to AZD1222 COVID-19 vaccine. Only in-frame clones appear in the TCRdb table, and some are missing; sequencing was by immunoSEQ multiplex PCR. The data contain about 66,000 clones, 88% of them singletons. The material sequenced was peripheral blood, taken 28 days after the second dose of the MenACWY control vaccine. The receptors shown here come from an adult who received the MenACWY meningococcal vaccine as a control.

The chain links TRBV7-9 to TRBJ1-1; weak D call: TRBD1 (6 bases). There are 13 residues in the CDR3. The ends were cut back, 1 base at V and 3 bases at J, with 6 bases in the middle. Germline V CDR1 and CDR2: SEHNR, FQNEAQ (reference sequence). For the CDR3, the DNA is TGTGCCAGCAGCTTAGGGACAGACACTGAAGCTTTCTTT. It yields the protein CASSLGTDTEAFF. The full variable domain, rest sourced from reference TRBV7-9 and TRBJ1-1, is DTGVSQNPRHKITKRGQNVTFRCDPISEHNRLYWYRQTLGQGPEFLTYFQNEAQLEKSRLLSDRFSAERPKGSFSTLEIQRTEQGDSAMYLCASSLGTDTEAFFGQGTRLTVV.

This chain connects TRBV11-2 to TRBJ1-2; a possible D gene is TRBD1 (6 bases). The V end was cut by 0 bases, the J end by 0 bases, with 14 bases between. Germline-derived CDR1 and CDR2 are SGHAT and FQNNGV. CDR3 length: 17 residues. For the CDR3, the DNA is TGTGCCAGCAGCTTAGACCCAGAACAGGGATCTAACTATGGCTACACCTTC. Protein sequence: CASSLDPEQGSNYGYTF.

This chain's CDR3 is CASSQDERSGNTIYF. CDR3 nucleotide sequence: TGCGCCAGCAGCCAAGATGAACGCAGTGGAAACACCATATATTTT. The V call is TRBV4-1, the J call TRBJ1-3; D gene ambiguous. The CDR3 is 15 amino acids. V lost 0 bases and J 3 bases, leaving 9 bases between the germline ends. Germline V lookup: CDR1 MGHRA, CDR2 YSYEKL.